This T cell receptor beta chain was recorded in a study of Ad26.COV2.S vaccination and SARS-CoV-2 variants. General study findings and limits: Placebo recipients and vaccine recipients were similar in non-spike TCR breadth.

The treatment was: over 15 received Ad26.COV2.S at low or high dose, single or two shots; roughly 5 received placebo; per-sample allocation not given. Collection of the samples took place on day 63 after the first injection of vaccine or placebo. Produced via immunoSEQ multiplex PCR; TCRdb's table is partial and in-frame only. The sample carries roughly 500,000 clones, 75% to 90% recorded once. This CDR3 region has 14 residues. Per the germline V gene, CDR1 is SGHTA and CDR2 is FQGTGA. V dropped 5 bases and J dropped 5; count of bases not matched to a gene: 7. Concerning this clone: The antigen remains unidentified.

This sample comprised peripheral blood, obtained in a trial of Ad26.COV2.S vaccine versus placebo. The chain combines TRBV7-3 with TRBJ2-5; 8 nucleotides align to TRBD2. The origin of this receptor is a person aged 18-60 years who received the Ad26.COV2.S COVID-19 vaccine or a placebo. CDR3 DNA: TGTGCCAGCAGCCCTCGGGGGGGTACCGAGACCCAGTACTTC. Residues: CASSPRGGTETQYF.